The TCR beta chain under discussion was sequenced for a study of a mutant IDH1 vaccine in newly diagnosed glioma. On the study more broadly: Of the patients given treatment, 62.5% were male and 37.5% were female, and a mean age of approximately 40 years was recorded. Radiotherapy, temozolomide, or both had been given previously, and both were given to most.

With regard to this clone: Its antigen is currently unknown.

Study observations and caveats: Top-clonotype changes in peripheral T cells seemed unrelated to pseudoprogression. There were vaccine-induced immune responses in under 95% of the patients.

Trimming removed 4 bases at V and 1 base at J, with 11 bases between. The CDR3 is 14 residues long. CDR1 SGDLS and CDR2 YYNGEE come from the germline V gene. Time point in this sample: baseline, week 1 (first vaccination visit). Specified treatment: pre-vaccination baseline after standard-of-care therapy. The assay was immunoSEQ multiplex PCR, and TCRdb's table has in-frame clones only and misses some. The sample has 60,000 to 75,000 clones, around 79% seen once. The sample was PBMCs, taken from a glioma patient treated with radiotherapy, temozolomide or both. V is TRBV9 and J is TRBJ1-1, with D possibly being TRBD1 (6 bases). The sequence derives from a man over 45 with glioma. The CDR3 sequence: CASSPRTENTEAFF. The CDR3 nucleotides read TGTGCCAGCAGCCCGCGGACAGAGAACACTGAAGCTTTCTTT.